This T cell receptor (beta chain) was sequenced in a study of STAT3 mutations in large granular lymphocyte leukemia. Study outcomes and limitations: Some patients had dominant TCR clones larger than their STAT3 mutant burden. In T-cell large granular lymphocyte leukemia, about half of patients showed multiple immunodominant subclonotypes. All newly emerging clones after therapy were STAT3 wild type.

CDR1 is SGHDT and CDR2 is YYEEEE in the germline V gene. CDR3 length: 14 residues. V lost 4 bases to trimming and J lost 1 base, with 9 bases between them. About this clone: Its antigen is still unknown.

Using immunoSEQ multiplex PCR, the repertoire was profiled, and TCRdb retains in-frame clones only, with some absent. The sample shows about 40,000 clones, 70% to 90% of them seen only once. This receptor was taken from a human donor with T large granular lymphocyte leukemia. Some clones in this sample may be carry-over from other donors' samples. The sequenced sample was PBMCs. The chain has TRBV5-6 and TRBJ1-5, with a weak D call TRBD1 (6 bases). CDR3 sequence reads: CASSRRGSNQPQHF. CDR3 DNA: TGTGCCAGCAGCCGGAGGGGGAGCAATCAGCCCCAGCATTTT.